A selection of T cell receptor beta chains follows, all from one sample in a study of cytomegalovirus exposure and HLA in healthy donors. This table comes from immunoSEQ multiplex PCR, and its TCRdb copy is limited to in-frame clones, with some not included. The sample consists of about 140,000 clones, around two thirds of them appearing once. Sequenced input: PBMCs. Receptors were obtained from a male donor in good health and CMV-seronegative. Each CDR3 is given with its conserved first and last residue. The D gene is left open where the match is weak. Rows give clone size only sometimes, using once, few, many, or a class for an expanded clone.

j_gene,abundance,v_gene,d_gene,CDR3nt,CDR3aa
TRBJ1-4,NA,TRBV7-9,NA,TGTGCCAGCAGCTCTGGGGCTACCACAACTAATGAAAAACTGTTTTTT,CASSSGATTTNEKLFF
TRBJ1-6,NA,TRBV9,NA,TGTGCCAGCAGCCCCTACCGAAGCCAGGGCCCCTCACCCCTCCACTTT,CASSPYRSQGPSPLHF
TRBJ2-3,NA,TRBV7-2,NA,TGTGCCAGCAGCTTAGTCGGCGGGGACACAGATACGCAGTATTTT,CASSLVGGDTDTQYF
TRBJ2-1,NA,TRBV7-9,NA,TGTGCCAGCAGCTTTCAGGGGTACTACAATGAGCAGTTCTTC,CASSFQGYYNEQFF
TRBJ2-3,NA,TRBV11-1,TRBD1,TGTGCCAGCAGCCGCGACAGGGGGGGAGATACGCAGTATTTT,CASSRDRGGDTQYF
TRBJ2-7,NA,TRBV19,TRBD1,TGTGCCAGTAGCCGAATAACCTCTGGACAGGGAGACGAGCAGTACTTC,CASSRITSGQGDEQYF
TRBJ1-2,once,TRBV15,NA,TGTGCCACCAGCAGTGACTCCCTCGGGGGGAGGGCCTATGGCTACACCTTC,CATSSDSLGGRAYGYTF
TRBJ2-7,NA,TRBV11-1,NA,TGTGCCAGCAGCTTATATCCTAAGAAAACTGGACAGTTCGGCTACGAGCAGTACTTC,CASSLYPKKTGQFGYEQYF
TRBJ1-2,few,TRBV9,TRBD1,TGTGCCAGCACCTCCGGGACAGGGCTGTCCTATGGCTACACCTTC,CASTSGTGLSYGYTF
TRBJ1-3,NA,TRBV28,NA,TGTGCCAGCAGTTTAGGTCCCAGGGTTGGAAACACCATATATTTT,CASSLGPRVGNTIYF
TRBJ1-6,NA,TRBV7-8,TRBD1,TGTGCCAGCAGCTTAGCCCTAAACAGGGGGACTAATTCACCCCTCCACTTT,CASSLALNRGTNSPLHF
TRBJ2-7,once,TRBV15,NA,TGTGCCACCAGCAGAGAGGGCAGTCTCACGGAGCAGTACTTC,CATSREGSLTEQYF
TRBJ2-7,NA,TRBV18,TRBD1,TGTGCCAGCTCTAACACAGGGGACTACGAGCAGTACTTC,CASSNTGDYEQYF
TRBJ1-6,NA,TRBV7-2,TRBD1,TGTGCCAGCAGCTTCTCCCAAAATCGACAGGGGGCTTTTTCACCCCTCCACTTT,CASSFSQNRQGAFSPLHF
TRBJ2-7,NA,TRBV6-5,NA,TGTGCCAGCAGTTACTCCGGGGAAAGGATAGACGAGCAGTACTTC,CASSYSGERIDEQYF
TRBJ1-1,NA,TRBV11-1,NA,TGTGCCAGCAGCTTAGCTAACATGAACACTGAAGCTTTCTTT,CASSLANMNTEAFF
TRBJ2-2,NA,TRBV6-1,NA,TGTGCCAGCAGTGAACGGGGACATCGACAGGGACTTAGAGCCGGGGAGCTGTTTTTT,CASSERGHRQGLRAGELFF
TRBJ2-2,NA,TRBV6-5,NA,TGTGCCAGCAGGGTGAGAAGTGGTATCACCGGGGAGCTGTTTTTT,CASRVRSGITGELFF
TRBJ2-7,NA,TRBV7-3,TRBD2,TGTGCCAGCAGGCCTACTAGCGACTCCTACGAGCAGTACTTC,CASRPTSDSYEQYF